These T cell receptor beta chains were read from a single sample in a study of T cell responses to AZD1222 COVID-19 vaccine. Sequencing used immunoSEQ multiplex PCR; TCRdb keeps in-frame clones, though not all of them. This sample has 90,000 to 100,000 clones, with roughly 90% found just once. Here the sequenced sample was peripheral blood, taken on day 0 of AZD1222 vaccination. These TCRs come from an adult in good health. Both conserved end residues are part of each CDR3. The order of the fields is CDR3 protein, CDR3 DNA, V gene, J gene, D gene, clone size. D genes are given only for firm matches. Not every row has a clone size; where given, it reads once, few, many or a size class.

CDR3aa: CASSSTAFIIRGRDYGYTF
CDR3nt: TGTGCCAGCAGCTCTACAGCCTTTATTATCAGGGGTCGGGACTATGGCTACACCTTC
v_gene: TRBV11-3
j_gene: TRBJ1-2
d_gene: NA
abundance: NA

CDR3aa: CASSLRGANEQYF
CDR3nt: TGTGCCAGCAGCTTGCGGGGGGCGAACGAGCAGTACTTC
v_gene: TRBV5-6
j_gene: TRBJ2-7
d_gene: NA
abundance: NA

CDR3aa: CASSPPTGIGSYEQYF
CDR3nt: TGTGCCAGCTCACCACCGACAGGGATTGGGTCCTACGAGCAGTACTTC
v_gene: TRBV18
j_gene: TRBJ2-7
d_gene: TRBD1
abundance: NA

CDR3aa: CASSLVRRRGQETQYF
CDR3nt: TGTGCCAGCAGCTTAGTGCGACGCAGGGGGCAAGAGACCCAGTACTTC
v_gene: TRBV7-2
j_gene: TRBJ2-5
d_gene: TRBD1
abundance: NA

CDR3aa: CASSFGQVLANYGYTF
CDR3nt: TGTGCCAGCAGTTTCGGTCAGGTCTTAGCTAACTATGGCTACACCTTC
v_gene: TRBV28
j_gene: TRBJ1-2
d_gene: NA
abundance: NA

CDR3aa: CASSLRFALTGELFF
CDR3nt: TGTGCCAGCAGCTTGAGGTTTGCCCTCACCGGGGAGCTGTTTTTT
v_gene: TRBV5-6
j_gene: TRBJ2-2
d_gene: NA
abundance: few

CDR3aa: CASSQDEAGYEQYF
CDR3nt: TGCGCCAGCAGCCAAGACGAGGCTGGCTACGAGCAGTACTTC
v_gene: TRBV4-3
j_gene: TRBJ2-7
d_gene: NA
abundance: NA

CDR3aa: CASSSWTGAGTGELFF
CDR3nt: TGTGCCAGCAGTTCCTGGACAGGGGCGGGCACCGGGGAGCTGTTTTTT
v_gene: TRBV28
j_gene: TRBJ2-2
d_gene: TRBD1
abundance: NA

CDR3aa: CARLVGQGKAETQYF
CDR3nt: TGCGCCAGACTCGTGGGACAGGGAAAGGCAGAGACCCAGTACTTC
v_gene: TRBV23-1
j_gene: TRBJ2-5
d_gene: TRBD1
abundance: NA

CDR3aa: CAISESRSEKQFF
CDR3nt: TGTGCCATCAGTGAGTCTCGAAGCGAGAAACAGTTCTTC
v_gene: TRBV10-3
j_gene: TRBJ2-1
d_gene: NA
abundance: NA

CDR3aa: CASSGWGQTTGELFF
CDR3nt: TGTGCCAGCAGCGGGTGGGGACAGACCACCGGGGAGCTGTTTTTT
v_gene: TRBV9
j_gene: TRBJ2-2
d_gene: TRBD1
abundance: NA

CDR3aa: CASSMTEGTEAFF
CDR3nt: TGTGCCAGTAGTATGACCGAGGGGACTGAAGCTTTCTTT
v_gene: TRBV19
j_gene: TRBJ1-1
d_gene: NA
abundance: few

CDR3aa: CASSSRSGLAGGLGDTQYF
CDR3nt: TGTGCCAGCAGCTCCCGGTCGGGGCTAGCGGGAGGATTAGGAGATACGCAGTATTTT
v_gene: TRBV7-2
j_gene: TRBJ2-3
d_gene: TRBD2
abundance: many

CDR3aa: CSVEGRLAGGSGELFF
CDR3nt: TGCAGCGTTGAAGGTAGACTAGCGGGAGGCAGCGGGGAGCTGTTTTTT
v_gene: TRBV29-1
j_gene: TRBJ2-2
d_gene: TRBD2
abundance: NA

CDR3aa: CASTEDRGSEAFF
CDR3nt: TGTGCCAGCACCGAGGACAGGGGATCTGAAGCTTTCTTT
v_gene: TRBV2
j_gene: TRBJ1-1
d_gene: TRBD1
abundance: NA

CDR3aa: CASSLGGGQPQHF
CDR3nt: TGTGCCAGCAGTTTGGGAGGCGGTCAGCCCCAGCATTTT
v_gene: TRBV12-3/TRBV12-4
j_gene: TRBJ1-5
d_gene: NA
abundance: NA